This T cell receptor beta chain was profiled in a study of long-term antiretroviral therapy in people with HIV. Overall study findings and caveats: Clonal populations expanded prior to ART predominated within the repertoire at all time points. Specimen acquisition occurred between about 2003 and 2017, potentially under older ART regimens.

CDR1 and CDR2 from the germline V gene are SGHTA and FQGNSA. V was cut by 2 bases and J by 0 bases, with 12 bases left in between. The CDR3 sequence is 16 residues long. Concerning this clone: Its antigen remains unknown.

Researchers ran immunoSEQ v3.0 at survey level. Using immunoSEQ multiplex PCR, the repertoire was profiled, and TCRdb retains in-frame clones only, with some absent. In the table there are around 15,000 clones, about 88% of which are singletons. This sequence joins TRBV7-2 and TRBJ2-3, with D unresolved. The sequences come from unsorted PBMCs, collected 0.5 years after starting antiretroviral therapy. This TCR was sampled from a woman aged 40 to 50 with HIV. This CDR3 is CASSLQGGRSTDTQYF. The CDR3 DNA is TGTGCCAGCAGCTTACAAGGCGGCAGGAGCACAGATACGCAGTATTTT.